This T cell receptor beta chain was obtained from a study of long-term antiretroviral therapy in people with HIV. Study-wide findings and caveats: Once patients were on ART, diversity went higher but still fell short of transplant donor controls. CDR3 length ranges were narrower in HIV repertoires than in controls.

For this clone: The antigen remains unidentified.

With 7 bases clipped from V and 6 bases from J, the junction kept 21 bases outside the gene matches. This CDR3 spans 18 amino acids. From germline, CDR1 is MGHDK and CDR2 SYGVNS. Each contributor possessed a minimum of one pre-ART and a minimum of two post-ART PBMC samples. Sequencing used immunoSEQ v3.0 at survey level. TCRdb's table, derived via immunoSEQ multiplex PCR, lists solely in-frame clones and lacks some. This sample has 25,000 to 35,000 clones, with 80% found just once. This specimen consisted of unsorted PBMCs, obtained 0.3 years after starting antiretroviral therapy. V is TRBV25-1 and J is TRBJ1-5; 7 bases line up with TRBD1. The TCR originated in a man in his forties or fifties with HIV. CDR3 residues: CASMVTGDAGVGTQPQHF. The CDR3 DNA reads as TGTGCCAGCATGGTAACAGGGGATGCAGGGGTGGGAACTCAGCCCCAGCATTTT.